The T cell receptor (beta chain) described here comes from a study of T cell changes during pregnancy in multiple sclerosis. The protocol was immunoSEQ multiplex PCR, while the TCRdb copy is restricted to in-frame clones and leaves out a portion. The table lists just under 70,000 clones, around 90% of them singletons. Germline-derived CDR1 and CDR2 are SGHTA and FQGTGA. The trim removed 5 bases at V and 0 bases at J, leaving 5 bases unmatched. The CDR3 spans 16 residues. The V gene is TRBV7-3, the J gene TRBJ2-2, with 8 nucleotides matching TRBD1. Material: peripheral blood, obtained in the second trimester of pregnancy. The TCR comes from a female donor with multiple sclerosis, enrolled in a pregnancy study. The DNA for the CDR3 is TGTGCCAGCAGCCTACAGGGGGTACCGAACACCGGGGAGCTGTTTTTT. Residues: CASSLQGVPNTGELFF.